This TCR beta chain came from a study of control samples from healthy donors and cancer patients. Produced via immunoSEQ multiplex PCR; TCRdb's table is partial and in-frame only. In the table there are around 130,000 clones, roughly 91% of which are singletons. This TCR came from a man aged 45-60 years with head and neck cancer. Sequenced: PBMCs.

The CDR3: CASSLEGVDTQYF. The CDR3 DNA reads TGTGCCAGCAGCTTGGAGGGGGTGGATACGCAGTATTTT. The chain carries TRBV5-4 and TRBJ2-3, with a tentative D call TRBD1 (6 bases). This CDR3 is built from 13 residues. Germline V gene sequence: CDR1 SGHNT, CDR2 YYREEE (reference sequence). The V end was cut by 0 bases, the J end by 6 bases, with 8 bases between.